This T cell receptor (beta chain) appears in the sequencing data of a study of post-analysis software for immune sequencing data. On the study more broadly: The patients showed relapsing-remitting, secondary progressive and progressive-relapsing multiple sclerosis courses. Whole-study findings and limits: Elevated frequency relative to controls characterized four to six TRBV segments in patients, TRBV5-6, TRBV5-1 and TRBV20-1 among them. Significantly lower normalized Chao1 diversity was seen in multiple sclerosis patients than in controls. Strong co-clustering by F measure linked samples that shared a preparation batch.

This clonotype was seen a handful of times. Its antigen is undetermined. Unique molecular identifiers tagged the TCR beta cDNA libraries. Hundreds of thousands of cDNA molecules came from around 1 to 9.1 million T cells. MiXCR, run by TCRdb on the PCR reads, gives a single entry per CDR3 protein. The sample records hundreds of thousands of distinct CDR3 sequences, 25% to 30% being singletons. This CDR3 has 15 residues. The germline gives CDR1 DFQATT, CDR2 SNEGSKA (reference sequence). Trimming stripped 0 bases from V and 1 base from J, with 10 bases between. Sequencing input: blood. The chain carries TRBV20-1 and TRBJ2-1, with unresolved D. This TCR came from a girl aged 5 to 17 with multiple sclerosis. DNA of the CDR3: TGCAGTGCTAGAGATAAAACTGGGTCCTACAATGAGCAGTTCTTC. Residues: CSARDKTGSYNEQFF.